This TCR beta chain emerged from a study of T cell repertoires and Cas9 in healthy adults. At the level of the study: SpCas9-reactive CD4 and CD8 T cells were characterized for potency, cytotoxicity and lineage. Overall study findings and caveats: SpCas9-reactive effector T cells were reportedly restrained in vitro by SpCas9-reactive regulatory T cells.

For this clone: Its antigen is unknown.

Profiling relied on immunoSEQ multiplex PCR, and the TCRdb table lists in-frame clones only, not all of them. The data contain roughly 13,000 clones, 89% of them singletons. The source is a human donor in good health. The sequenced sample was Tregs (CD4+, CD25+, CD127-, CD137-, CD154-) from PBMCs; culture status not recorded.

The CDR3 DNA is TGCAGCGTTGACCCCTATGTCGGTGGCTCCTACAATGAGCAGTTCTTC. Encoded protein: CSVDPYVGGSYNEQFF. The chain carries TRBV29-1 and TRBJ2-1; the D is unclear. V lost 3 bases and J 0 bases, leaving 15 bases between the germline ends. The CDR3 is 16 amino acids. Germline CDR1 and CDR2: SQVTM and ANQGSEA.